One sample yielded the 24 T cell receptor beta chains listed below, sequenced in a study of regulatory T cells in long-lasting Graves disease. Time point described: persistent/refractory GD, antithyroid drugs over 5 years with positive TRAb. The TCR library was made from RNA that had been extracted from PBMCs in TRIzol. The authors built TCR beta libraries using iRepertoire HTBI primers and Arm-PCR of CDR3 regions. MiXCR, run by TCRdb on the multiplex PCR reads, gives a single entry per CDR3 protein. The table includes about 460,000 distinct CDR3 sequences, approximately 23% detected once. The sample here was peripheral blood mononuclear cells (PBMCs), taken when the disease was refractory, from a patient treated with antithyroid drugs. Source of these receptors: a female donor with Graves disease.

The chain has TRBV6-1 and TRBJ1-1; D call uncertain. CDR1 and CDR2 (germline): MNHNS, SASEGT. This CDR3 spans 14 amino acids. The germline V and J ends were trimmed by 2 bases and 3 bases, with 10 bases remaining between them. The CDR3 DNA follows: TGTGCCAGCAGTGAACACGGCACCTACACTGAAGCTTTCTTT. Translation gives CASSEHGTYTEAFF.

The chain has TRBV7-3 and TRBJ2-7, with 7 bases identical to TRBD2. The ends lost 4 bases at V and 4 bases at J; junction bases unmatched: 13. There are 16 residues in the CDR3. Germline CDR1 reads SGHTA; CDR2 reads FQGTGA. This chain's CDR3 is CASSYPGREPLYEQYF. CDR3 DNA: TGTGCCAGCAGCTACCCCGGGCGGGAGCCTTTATACGAGCAGTACTTC.

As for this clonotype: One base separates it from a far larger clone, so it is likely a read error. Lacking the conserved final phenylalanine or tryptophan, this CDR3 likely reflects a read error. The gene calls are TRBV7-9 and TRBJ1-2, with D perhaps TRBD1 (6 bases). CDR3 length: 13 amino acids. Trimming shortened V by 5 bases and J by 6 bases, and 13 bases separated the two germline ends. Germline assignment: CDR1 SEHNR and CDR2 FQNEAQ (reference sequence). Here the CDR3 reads CASSPTGLDGYTL. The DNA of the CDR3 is TGTGCCAGCAGCCCTACAGGGTTGGATGGCTACACCCTC.

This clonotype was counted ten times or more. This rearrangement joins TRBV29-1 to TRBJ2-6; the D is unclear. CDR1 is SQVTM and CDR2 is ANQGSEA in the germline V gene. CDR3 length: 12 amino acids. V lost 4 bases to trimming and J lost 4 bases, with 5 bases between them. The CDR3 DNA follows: TGCAGCGTTGGGGCCGGGGCCAACGTCCTGACTTTC. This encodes CSVGAGANVLTF.

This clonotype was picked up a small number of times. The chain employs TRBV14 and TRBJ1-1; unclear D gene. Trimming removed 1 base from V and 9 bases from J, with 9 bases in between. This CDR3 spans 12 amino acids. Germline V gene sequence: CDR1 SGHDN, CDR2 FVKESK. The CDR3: CASSQVPGQAFF. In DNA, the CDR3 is TGTGCCAGCAGCCAAGTCCCCGGGCAAGCTTTCTTT.

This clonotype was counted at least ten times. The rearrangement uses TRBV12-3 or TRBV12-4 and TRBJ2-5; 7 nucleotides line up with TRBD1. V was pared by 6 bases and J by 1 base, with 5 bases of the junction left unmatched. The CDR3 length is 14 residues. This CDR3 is CASRPQGPQETQYF. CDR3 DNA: TGTGCCAGCAGACCACAGGGGCCCCAAGAGACCCAGTACTTC.

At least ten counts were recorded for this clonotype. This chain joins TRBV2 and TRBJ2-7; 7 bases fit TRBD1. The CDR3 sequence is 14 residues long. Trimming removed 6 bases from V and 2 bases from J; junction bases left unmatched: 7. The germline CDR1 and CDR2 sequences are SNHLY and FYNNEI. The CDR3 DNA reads TGTGCCAGCAGAGGGACAGTCGGGGCCTACGAGCAGTACTTC. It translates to CASRGTVGAYEQYF.

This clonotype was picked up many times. For the CDR3, the DNA is TGTGCCAGCAGCCTCCGGACAGCGAGGGACACTGAAGCTTTCTTT. Translated, it gives CASSLRTARDTEAFF. The genes are TRBV28 and TRBJ1-1, with D perhaps matching TRBD1 (6 bases). This CDR3 comprises 15 residues. Trimming left V 6 bases short and J 3 bases short, with 17 bases between. CDR1 is MDHEN, CDR2 SYDVKM, per germline.

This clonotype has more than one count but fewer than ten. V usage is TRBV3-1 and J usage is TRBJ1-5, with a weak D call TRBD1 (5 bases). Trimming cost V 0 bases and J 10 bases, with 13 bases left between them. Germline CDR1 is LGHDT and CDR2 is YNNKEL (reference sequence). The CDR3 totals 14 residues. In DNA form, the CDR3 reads TGTGCCAGCAGCCAAGACAGGGTGTCAAGACCCCAGCATTTT. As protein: CASSQDRVSRPQHF. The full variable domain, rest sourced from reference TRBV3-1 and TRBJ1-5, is DTAVSQTPKYLVTQMGNDKSIKCEQNLGHDTMYWYKQDSKKFLKIMFSYNNKELIINETVPNRFSPKSPDKAHLNLHINSLELGDSAVYFCASSQDRVSRPQHFGDGTRLSIL.

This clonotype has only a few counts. The CDR3 sequence is CASSPGQGARNGYTF. CDR3 nucleotide sequence: TGCGCCAGCAGCCCTGGACAGGGGGCAAGAAATGGCTACACCTTC. The chain combines TRBV4-1 with TRBJ1-2; the match to TRBD1 covers 11 bases. The trim removed 4 bases at V and 6 bases at J, leaving 7 bases unmatched. This CDR3 is 15 amino acids long. CDR1 and CDR2 from the germline V gene are MGHRA and YSYEKL.

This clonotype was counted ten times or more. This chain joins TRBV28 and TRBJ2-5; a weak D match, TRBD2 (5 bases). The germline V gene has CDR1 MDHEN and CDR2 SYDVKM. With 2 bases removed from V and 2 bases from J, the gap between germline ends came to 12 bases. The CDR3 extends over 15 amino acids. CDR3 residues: CASSLNGVGQETQYF. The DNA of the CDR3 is TGTGCCAGCAGTTTAAACGGGGTGGGGCAAGAGACCCAGTACTTC.

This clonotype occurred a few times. CDR3 in DNA: TGTGCCACGGGACTAAACTACGAGCAGTACTTC. Amino acid sequence: CATGLNYEQYF. The V call is TRBV2, the J call TRBJ2-7; 7 bases are a match to TRBD2. This CDR3 comprises 11 residues. V shed 10 bases and J 3 bases; nucleotides not matched to a gene: 3. Germline CDR1 is SNHLY and CDR2 is FYNNEI.

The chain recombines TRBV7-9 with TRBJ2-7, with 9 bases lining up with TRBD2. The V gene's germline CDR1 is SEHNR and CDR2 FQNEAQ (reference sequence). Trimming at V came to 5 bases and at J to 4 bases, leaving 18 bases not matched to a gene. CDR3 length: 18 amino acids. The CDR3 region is CASSPALQTSGFLYEQYF. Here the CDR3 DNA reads TGTGCCAGCAGCCCTGCCCTTCAGACTAGCGGATTCTTATACGAGCAGTACTTC.

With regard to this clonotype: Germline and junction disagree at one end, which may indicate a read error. CDR3 amino acids: CATQAGLSQLQHF. The CDR3 DNA is TGTGCCACCCAAGCTGGGTTAAGTCAGCTCCAGCATTTT. The V call is TRBV6-1, the J call TRBJ1-5, with D unresolved. The CDR3 is 13 amino acids. Per the germline V gene, CDR1 is MNHNS and CDR2 is SASEGT.

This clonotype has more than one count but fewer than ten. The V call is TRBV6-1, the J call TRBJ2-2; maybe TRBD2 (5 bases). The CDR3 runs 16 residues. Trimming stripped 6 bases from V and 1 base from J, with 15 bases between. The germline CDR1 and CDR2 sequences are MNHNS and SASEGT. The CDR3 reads CASSLGLTLNTGELFF. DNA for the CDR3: TGTGCCAGCAGCCTCGGACTGACTCTGAACACCGGGGAGCTGTTTTTT.

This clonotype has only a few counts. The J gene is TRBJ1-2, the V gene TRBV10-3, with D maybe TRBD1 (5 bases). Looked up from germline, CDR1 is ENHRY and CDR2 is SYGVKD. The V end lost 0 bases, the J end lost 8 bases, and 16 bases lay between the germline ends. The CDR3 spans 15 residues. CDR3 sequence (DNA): TGTGCCATCAGTGAGTCGGAGGAGGGGTTTGGAGGCTACACCTTC. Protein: CAISESEEGFGGYTF.

CDR3 amino acids: CASSDGGAKNIQYF. As DNA, the CDR3 is TGTGCCAGCAGCGACGGGGGGGCCAAAAACATTCAGTACTTC. V gene TRBV9 combines with J gene TRBJ2-4; 7 bases map to TRBD2. Germline lookup yields CDR1 SGDLS and CDR2 YYNGEE. This CDR3 has 14 amino acids. The ends lost 3 bases at V and 1 base at J; junction bases unmatched: 1.

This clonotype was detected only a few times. The CDR3: CASSQVEAVRPYEQYF. For the CDR3, the DNA is TGTGCCAGCAGCCAAGTAGAAGCCGTACGACCCTACGAGCAGTACTTC. The chain is built from TRBV14 and TRBJ2-7; D gene unclear. Germline CDR1 is SGHDN and CDR2 is FVKESK. The CDR3 spans 16 residues. V dropped 1 base and J dropped 2 bases, with 15 bases sitting between them. Together with reference TRBV14 and TRBJ2-7, the CDR3 gives the full variable domain: EAGVTQFPSHSVIEKGQTVTLRCDPISGHDNLYWYRRVMGKEIKFLLHFVKESKQDESGMPNNRFLAERTGGTYSTLKVQPAELEDSGVYFCASSQVEAVRPYEQYFGPGTRLTVT.

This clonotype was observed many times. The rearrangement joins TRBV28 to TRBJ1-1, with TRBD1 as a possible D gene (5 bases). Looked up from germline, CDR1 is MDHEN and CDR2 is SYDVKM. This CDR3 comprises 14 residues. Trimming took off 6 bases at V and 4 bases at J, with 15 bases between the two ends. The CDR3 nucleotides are TGTGCCAGCAGATCGACAGCGATGAGCACTGAAGCTTTCTTT. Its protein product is CASRSTAMSTEAFF.

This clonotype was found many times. The CDR3 nucleotides are TGTGCCAGCAGCTCCGACACAGGGATGTGGGAGACCCAGTACTTC. This translates into CASSSDTGMWETQYF. The chain uses TRBV7-2 and TRBJ2-5, with D maybe TRBD1 (6 bases). Trimming shortened V by 4 bases and J by 5 bases, and 17 bases separated the two germline ends. The germline CDR1 and CDR2 sequences are SGHTA and FQGNSA. This CDR3 spans 15 amino acids.

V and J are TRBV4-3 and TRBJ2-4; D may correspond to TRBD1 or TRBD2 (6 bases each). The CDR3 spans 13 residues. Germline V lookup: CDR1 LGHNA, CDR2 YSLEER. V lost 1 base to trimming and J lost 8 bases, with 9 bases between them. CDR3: CASSQAGADIQYF. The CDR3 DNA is TGCGCCAGCAGCCAAGCGGGGGCGGACATTCAGTACTTC.

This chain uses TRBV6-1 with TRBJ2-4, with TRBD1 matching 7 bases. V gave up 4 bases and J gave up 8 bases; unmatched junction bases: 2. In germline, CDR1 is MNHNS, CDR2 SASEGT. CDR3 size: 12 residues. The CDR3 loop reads CASSGQGDIQYF. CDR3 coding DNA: TGTGCCAGCAGTGGACAGGGCGACATTCAGTACTTC.

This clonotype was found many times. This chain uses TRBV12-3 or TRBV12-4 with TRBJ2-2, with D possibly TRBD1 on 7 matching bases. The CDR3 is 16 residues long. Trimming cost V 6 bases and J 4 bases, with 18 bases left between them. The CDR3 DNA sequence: TGTGCCAGCAGCCCGAGCAGGGGGGCGAGCACCGGGGAGCTGTTTTTT. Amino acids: CASSPSRGASTGELFF.

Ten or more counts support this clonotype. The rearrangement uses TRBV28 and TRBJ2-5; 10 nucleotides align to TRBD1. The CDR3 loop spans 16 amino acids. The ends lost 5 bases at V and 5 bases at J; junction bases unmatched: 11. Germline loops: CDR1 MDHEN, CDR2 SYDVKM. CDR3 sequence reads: CASSSYATGGYETQYF. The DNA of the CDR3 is TGTGCCAGCAGTAGCTATGCGACAGGGGGCTACGAGACCCAGTACTTC.